Below, one TCR beta chain is given with its context. CD8+ and CD4+ T cells from blood underwent TCR beta sequencing. Trimming shortened V by 6 bases and J by 4 bases, and 18 bases separated the two germline ends. The CDR3 is 15 amino acids. This record comes from a study of CD8 T cells in Susac syndrome. Reverse transcription used about 0.45 to 1 ug RNA and random hexamers. Across 54 Vbeta and 13 Jbeta, immunoSEQ multiplex PCR amplified TCR beta CDR3. In TCRdb, the immunoSEQ multiplex PCR reads were re-called with MiXCR into one record per CDR3 protein. Counted here are about 47,000 distinct CDR3 sequences, around 92% occurring once; the ten biggest clones make up around 0.45%.

The chain uses TRBV12-3 or TRBV12-4 and TRBJ1-2; a possible D gene is TRBD1 (6 bases). This TCR came from a human donor in good health. The sequencing sample was made of CD8+ T cells from PBMCs. CDR3 nucleotide sequence: TGTGCCAGCAGCCCCTATTTAACAGGGATCTATGGCTACACCTTC. Protein product: CASSPYLTGIYGYTF.